These 17 T cell receptor beta chains share one sample of origin, sequenced in a study of T cells in Graves' hyperthyroidism and ophthalmopathy. The source material, RNA transcripts, was used to amplify TCR beta CDR3 regions. During a first-round RT-PCR of the TCR CDR3, the HTBI primer set was used. MiXCR, applied by TCRdb to the multiplex PCR reads, yields one record per CDR3 protein. The sample lists around 600,000 distinct CDR3 sequences, about 14% occurring once. The sequenced material came from blood. The receptors were sampled from a woman aged 45-65 years with Graves' ophthalmopathy.

The genes are TRBV27 and TRBJ2-7; D may be TRBD1 (6 bases). Germline lookup yields CDR1 MNHEY and CDR2 SMNVEV (reference sequence). The ends were cut back, 3 bases at V and 3 bases at J, with 12 bases in the middle. This CDR3 contains 14 residues. The CDR3, as DNA: TGTGCCAGCAGTTTTAGGGACACTTACTACGAGCAGTACTTC. Residues: CASSFRDTYYEQYF.

This clonotype was seen repeatedly, ten times or more. The rearrangement uses TRBV2 and TRBJ2-7; D gene uncertain. V was pared by 4 bases and J by 3 bases, with 19 bases between. The CDR3 totals 16 residues. Germline assignment: CDR1 SNHLY and CDR2 FYNNEI. The DNA for the CDR3 is TGTGCCAGCAGTGGGCTAGTGCAGTTGCTCTTCTACGAGCAGTACTTC. It encodes CASSGLVQLLFYEQYF.

This clonotype was seen only a few times. The chain joins TRBV4-1 to TRBJ2-5; weak D call: TRBD2 (5 bases). This CDR3 has 19 amino acids. V lost 0 bases and J 0 bases, leaving 20 bases between the germline ends. Per the germline V gene, CDR1 is MGHRA and CDR2 is YSYEKL. The CDR3 here is CASSQDQEVAGPHQETQYF. CDR3 sequence (DNA): TGCGCCAGCAGCCAAGATCAGGAGGTGGCAGGCCCTCACCAAGAGACCCAGTACTTC.

The rearrangement joins TRBV20-1 to TRBJ1-3, with D maybe TRBD1 (5 bases). V gave up 1 base and J gave up 1 base, with 8 bases separating them. Per germline, CDR1 DFQATT and CDR2 SNEGSKA (reference sequence). This CDR3 has 14 amino acids. The CDR3 DNA sequence: TGCAGTGCTAGAGTCGGACATTCTGGAAACACCATATATTTT. It codes for CSARVGHSGNTIYF.

This clonotype was counted many times. The rearrangement joins TRBV5-1 to TRBJ2-1, with 8 bases matching TRBD1. The CDR3 contains 17 residues. V shed 3 bases and J 2 bases; nucleotides not matched to a gene: 10. The germline gives CDR1 SGHRS, CDR2 YFSETQ. The DNA of the CDR3 is TGCGCCAGCAGCTACGGGACAGGTCAAGGGCCCTACAATGAGCAGTTCTTC. This encodes CASSYGTGQGPYNEQFF.

This clonotype was found many times. The CDR3 region is CASSLVRQGAEEQYF. The CDR3 nucleotides read TGCGCCAGCAGCTTGGTGCGACAGGGGGCGGAGGAGCAGTACTTC. The chain carries TRBV5-1 and TRBJ2-7, with 10 bases fitting TRBD1. In germline, CDR1 is SGHRS, CDR2 YFSETQ. Trimming removed 0 bases from V and 7 bases from J; junction bases left unmatched: 7. This CDR3 spans 15 amino acids.

This clonotype was seen ten or more times. The chain is built from TRBV18 and TRBJ2-7, with D hard to call. Per the germline V gene, CDR1 is KGHSH and CDR2 is LQKENI. V was shortened by 1 base and J by 0 bases, with 4 bases between the two germline ends. This CDR3 comprises 13 residues. For the CDR3, the DNA is TGTGCCAGCTCACCACTGAACTCCTACGAGCAGTACTTC. Translated: CASSPLNSYEQYF.

The rearrangement joins TRBV6-1 to TRBJ1-5, with D unresolved. CDR1 is MNHNS and CDR2 is SASEGT in the germline V gene. CDR3 length: 16 amino acids. V was clipped by 6 bases and J by 6 bases, with 21 bases between them. The CDR3 sequence is CASRRIYGGPGQPQHF. CDR3 DNA: TGTGCCAGCAGGAGAATTTACGGAGGTCCGGGTCAGCCCCAGCATTTT.

Note on this clonotype: This may be a read error, as it is one base from a much larger clone. V and J are TRBV27 and TRBJ2-5; the D gene is possibly TRBD2 (6 bases). Trimming pared 0 bases from V and 6 bases from J, leaving 14 bases between. CDR1 MNHEY and CDR2 SMNVEV come from the germline V gene (reference sequence). CDR3 length: 15 residues. As DNA, the CDR3 is TGTGCCAGCAGTTTATCTCCCGGGACTCAAAAGACCCAGTACTTC. Encoded protein: CASSLSPGTQKTQYF.

Many counts were recorded for this clonotype. J is TRBJ2-3 and V is TRBV20-1; 9 bases are shared with TRBD2. The V gene's germline CDR1 is DFQATT and CDR2 SNEGSKA (reference sequence). V was clipped by 1 base and J by 2 bases; unmatched bases: 4. The CDR3 runs to 15 residues. The CDR3 DNA is TGCAGTGCTAGAGGACTAGCGGAATACACAGATACGCAGTATTTT. Amino acid sequence: CSARGLAEYTDTQYF.

This clonotype was recorded many times. V gene TRBV20-1 combines with J gene TRBJ2-3; perhaps TRBD2 as D (5 bases). Trimming removed 4 bases from V and 3 bases from J, with 14 bases in between. The CDR3 loop spans 14 amino acids. Per germline, CDR1 DFQATT and CDR2 SNEGSKA (reference sequence). CDR3 amino acids: CSANEGVGTDTQYF. CDR3 DNA: TGCAGTGCTAATGAGGGAGTAGGGACAGATACGCAGTATTTT.

This clonotype was seen more than once but under ten times. One junction end disagrees with the germline gene, perhaps due to a read error. The V call is TRBV20-1, the J call TRBJ2-4; 10 nucleotides agree with TRBD2. The germline CDR1 and CDR2 sequences are DFQATT and SNEGSKA (reference sequence). The CDR3 runs 19 residues. The CDR3 DNA reads TGCAATGCTAGAGCGAACGTAGCGGGAGGTCCGCTAGCCAAAAACGTTCAGTACTTC. It is translated as CNARANVAGGPLAKNVQYF.

This clonotype was detected only a few times. The gene calls are TRBV10-3 and TRBJ1-1; D perhaps matches TRBD1 (6 bases). Germline CDR1 reads ENHRY; CDR2 reads SYGVKD. The V gene lost 4 bases and the J gene lost 1 base, with 13 bases spanning the gap. CDR3 length: 15 amino acids. The CDR3: CAISATTGTNTEAFF. The CDR3 region has the DNA TGTGCCATCAGTGCGACCACAGGGACGAACACTGAAGCTTTCTTT.

This clonotype occurred a few times. The chain has TRBV20-1 and TRBJ2-1, with TRBD2 identical over 8 bases. V was clipped by 2 bases and J by 6 bases; unmatched bases: 9. CDR3 size: 15 residues. CDR1 is DFQATT, CDR2 SNEGSKA, per germline (reference sequence). The CDR3 is CSARLTSGGGNEQFF. In DNA, the CDR3 is TGCAGTGCTAGACTTACTAGCGGAGGGGGCAATGAGCAGTTCTTC.

The chain combines TRBV12-3 or TRBV12-4 with TRBJ1-5; D possibly corresponds to TRBD1 (6 bases). V lost 6 bases to trimming and J lost 0 bases, with 12 bases between them. The CDR3 runs to 15 residues. CDR3 DNA sequence: TGTGCCAGCAGGTGGGGACATAATAGCAATCAGCCCCAGCATTTT. Protein: CASRWGHNSNQPQHF.

This clonotype was seen a handful of times. The genes are TRBV9 and TRBJ1-4; possible D gene TRBD1, 5 bases. In germline, CDR1 is SGDLS, CDR2 YYNGEE. This CDR3 is built from 14 residues. V was clipped by 0 bases and J by 3 bases, with 6 bases between them. This CDR3 reads CASSVAGPNEKLFF. CDR3 nucleotides: TGTGCCAGCAGCGTAGCAGGGCCTAATGAAAAACTGTTTTTT.

This clonotype was recorded at least ten times. This chain joins TRBV6-1 and TRBJ2-3, with D unresolved. CDR3 length equals 13 residues. With 6 bases removed from V and 3 bases from J, the gap between germline ends came to 10 bases. The germline V gene encodes CDR1 MNHNS and CDR2 SASEGT. The CDR3 region has the DNA TGTGCCAGCAGGACCCCTAGTACAGATACGCAGTATTTT. This translates into CASRTPSTDTQYF.